The present T cell receptor beta chain was sequenced within a study of neurological immune-mediated disorders (dated by TCRdb to between 2017 and 2020). For the study in its entirety: Using UMI-based sequencing, the study compared peripheral blood TCR-beta repertoires from patients with HTLV-I-associated myelopathy (HAM/TSP), patients with multiple sclerosis, and healthy controls. The 90 to 110 TCR-beta libraries included longitudinal samples, technical triplicates and paired sorted CD4+ and CD8+ T-cell subsets alongside PBMC samples. The cohort was made up of approximately 69 subjects, consisting of some 14 HAM/TSP patients, around 35 multiple sclerosis patients and 20 healthy controls.

For unsorted PBMC libraries, 2 million PBMCs were used after storage in RNAlater at -80 degrees C until RNA extraction. Peripheral blood was subjected to Ficoll-Hypaque density gradient centrifugation to isolate PBMCs, which were then cryopreserved in liquid nitrogen. Here is what the overall study found, with its caveats: The highest TCR clonal expansion was observed in HAM/TSP patients, whereas the lowest was observed in MS patients, even when compared with healthy controls. Across subjects, expanded clones never shared an identical CDR3 amino acid sequence, which suggests that the TCR-beta repertoires in every group were private.

Ten or more counts support this clonotype. Its antigen is still unknown. Per-base qualities were not stored, and no clone one base away is much larger. cDNA synthesis used template-switch 5'RACE with a primer carrying a 10-nucleotide random unique molecular identifier tagging each TCR transcript. Over 170 million TCR-beta sequences, covering 15-18 subjects, were produced in each sequencing run. The RNeasy kit was used for extraction of total RNA. TCR-beta VDJ regions were amplified with primers for the TCR constant region and the 5'RACE anchor, using the KAPA Real-time Library Amplification kit. Sample indexes and Illumina adaptors were added in a first PCR, after which library yield was increased in a second PCR. The roughly 650 bp TCR product was size-selected on a 2% E-gel SizeSelection system after Ampure bead purification. Before pooling, library quality was assessed on a Bioanalyzer, concentration was determined with Qubit, and library quantification was performed with the Kapa Library Quantification kit. An Illumina HiSeq 2500 sequenced the libraries paired-end 2 x 150 bp. To increase sequence diversity, about 25-30% phiX was spiked into each library pool. The paper's processing steps were these. The UMI-based MiGEC pipeline processed quality-filtered reads and removed over 75% of raw TCR sequences during error correction. IMGT germline references were used for aligning VDJ genes, and each clonotype was defined as a unique CDR3 amino acid sequence together with its V-J genes. VDJtools evaluated clonal expansion, Shannon diversity and CDR3 relatedness (CalcPairwiseDistances, ClusterSamples); CLCbio workbench built phylogenetic trees. Using coefficient-of-variation modelling across technical triplicates, the study counted a clone as expanded if it had at least 8 unique UMIs. TCRdb itself trimmed the public reads at Q25 with fastp, ran MiXCR and retained productive beta chains. Each CDR3 protein appears once, grouped with its most common genes and DNA. TCRdb assigned the V and J calls; the authors' analysis was not used. The sample data list 50,000 to 70,000 distinct CDR3 sequences, and roughly 12% of these were observed just once. The ten most abundant clones make up about 10% of the sample.

Spanning cysteine to phenylalanine, the CDR3 consists of 15 amino acids. Just the 45-base CDR3 DNA is kept, in frame starting at base 1. V lost 2 bases and J lost 1 base; the stretch between them is 15 bases long. CDR1 DFQATT and CDR2 SNEGSKA were looked up in the germline V gene (reference sequence). This sequence originates from a woman in her sixties or seventies with HTLV-1-associated myelopathy (HAM/TSP). What was sequenced was PBMCs. This chain joins TRBV20-1 to TRBJ2-7; the D call is tentative, TRBD1 or TRBD2, as each matches 6 bases. The CDR3 has the sequence CSARQGGGSSYEQYF. Read as DNA, the sequence is TGCAGTGCTAGACAAGGGGGAGGTTCATCCTACGAGCAGTACTTC.